One T cell receptor beta chain is described in this entry. The data were taken from a study of blood T cell repertoires in COVID-19. Overall study context: Material from acute and convalescent COVID-19 was sourced from the United States, Italy and Spain. PBMCs, B-cell-depleted T cells, or T cells provided the cDNA or gDNA that made up the material.

The V segment lost 3 bases and the J segment 6 bases; nucleotides outside the gene matches: 3. Germline CDR1 reads SGHVS; CDR2 reads FNYEAQ. This CDR3 region has 14 residues. Measured with immunoSEQ multiplex PCR; TCRdb has only the in-frame clones, and not every one. The repertoire includes under 200,000 clones, around 87% of them detected once, and 5.5% to 8.5% sits in the top ten. The genes are TRBV7-6 and TRBJ1-5; 9 positions match TRBD1. This receptor was obtained from an elderly woman in a cohort sampled during active or convalescent COVID-19. Source material: peripheral blood. DNA of the CDR3: TGTGCCAGCAGCTTGGGGACAGGGCGTCAGCCCCAGCATTTT. Amino acids: CASSLGTGRQPQHF.